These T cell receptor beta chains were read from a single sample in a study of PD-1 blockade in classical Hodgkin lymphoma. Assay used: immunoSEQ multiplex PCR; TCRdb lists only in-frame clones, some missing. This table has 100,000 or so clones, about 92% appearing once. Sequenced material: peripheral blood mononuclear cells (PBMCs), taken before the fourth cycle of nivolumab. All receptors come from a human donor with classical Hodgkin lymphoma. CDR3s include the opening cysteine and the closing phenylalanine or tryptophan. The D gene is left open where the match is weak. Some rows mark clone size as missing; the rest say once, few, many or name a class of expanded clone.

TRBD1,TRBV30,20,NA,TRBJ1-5,CAWSVFENPGTGMSNQPQHF,TGTGCCTGGAGTGTATTCGAGAATCCCGGGACAGGGATGAGCAATCAGCCCCAGCATTTT
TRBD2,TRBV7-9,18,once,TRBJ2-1,CANDGQGESSGTYNEQFF,TGTGCCAACGATGGGCAGGGGGAATCTAGCGGGACCTACAATGAGCAGTTCTTC
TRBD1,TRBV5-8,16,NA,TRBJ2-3,CASSLGTGPRTDTQYF,TGTGCCAGCAGCTTGGGGACAGGGCCTCGCACAGATACGCAGTATTTT
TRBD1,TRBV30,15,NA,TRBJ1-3,CAWSFNRGSGNTIYF,TGTGCCTGGAGTTTTAACAGGGGATCCGGAAACACCATATATTTT
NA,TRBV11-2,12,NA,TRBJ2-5,CASSIYTETQYF,TGTGCCAGCAGCATATACACGGAGACCCAGTACTTC
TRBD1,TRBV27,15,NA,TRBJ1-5,CASGTRQGLVQPQHF,TGTGCCAGCGGGACGCGACAGGGGTTGGTTCAGCCCCAGCATTTT
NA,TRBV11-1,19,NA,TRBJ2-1,CASSLATPGGSSRPDEQFF,TGTGCCAGCAGCTTAGCTACCCCTGGAGGTTCTAGTAGGCCCGATGAGCAGTTCTTC
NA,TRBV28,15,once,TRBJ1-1,CASSSPGAPGTEAFF,TGTGCCAGCAGTTCCCCAGGGGCCCCCGGGACTGAAGCTTTCTTT
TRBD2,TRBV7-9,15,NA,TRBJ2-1,CASSFASGAYNEQFF,TGTGCCAGCAGCTTCGCTAGCGGGGCCTACAATGAGCAGTTCTTC
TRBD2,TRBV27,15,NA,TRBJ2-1,CASTLGGTSVSEQFF,TGTGCCAGCACCCTTGGTGGGACTAGCGTCAGTGAGCAGTTCTTC
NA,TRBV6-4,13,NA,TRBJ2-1,CASSRSPRNEQFF,TGTGCCAGCAGTAGGTCTCCCCGGAATGAGCAGTTCTTC
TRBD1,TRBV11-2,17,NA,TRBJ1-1,CASSSRGRGLGNTEAFF,TGTGCCAGCAGCTCCCGGGGCAGGGGGCTGGGGAACACTGAAGCTTTCTTT
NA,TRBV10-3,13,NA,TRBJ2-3,CAISESQTDTQYF,TGTGCCATCAGCGAGTCCCAAACAGATACGCAGTATTTT
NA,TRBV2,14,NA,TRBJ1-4,CASSEGSGNEKLFF,TGTGCCAGCAGTGAGGGGTCCGGTAATGAAAAACTGTTTTTT
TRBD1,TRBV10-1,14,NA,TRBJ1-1,CASSETGGNTEAFF,TGCGCCAGCAGTGAAACAGGGGGCAACACTGAAGCTTTCTTT
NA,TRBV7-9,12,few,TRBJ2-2,CASSDLAGELFF,TGTGCCAGCAGCGATCTCGCCGGGGAGCTGTTTTTT
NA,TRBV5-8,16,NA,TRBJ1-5,CASSLGQSGSNQPQHF,TGTGCCAGCAGCTTGGGCCAATCAGGCTCCAATCAGCCCCAGCATTTT
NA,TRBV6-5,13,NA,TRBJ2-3,CASCPQLTDTQYF,TGTGCCAGCTGCCCCCAACTCACAGATACGCAGTATTTT
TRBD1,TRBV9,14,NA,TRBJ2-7,CASSQSRTGWEQYF,TGTGCCAGCAGCCAGAGTAGGACAGGTTGGGAGCAGTACTTC
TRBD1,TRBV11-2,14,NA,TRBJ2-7,CASSFRDRGLEQYF,TGTGCCAGCAGCTTCCGGGACAGGGGTCTCGAGCAGTACTTC
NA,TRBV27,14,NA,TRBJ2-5,CASSFLGLRETQYF,TGTGCCAGCAGTTTCTTGGGGCTTCGGGAGACCCAGTACTTC
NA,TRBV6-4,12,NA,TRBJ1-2,CASSDYGYGYTF,TGTGCCAGCAGTGATTATGGGTATGGCTACACCTTC
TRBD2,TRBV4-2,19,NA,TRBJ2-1,CASSQSSAGGPRSYNEQFF,TGTGCCAGCAGCCAAAGCTCAGCGGGAGGGCCCAGGTCCTACAATGAGCAGTTCTTC
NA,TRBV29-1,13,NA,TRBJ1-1,CSVQRTENTEAFF,TGCAGCGTTCAAAGGACAGAGAACACTGAAGCTTTCTTT
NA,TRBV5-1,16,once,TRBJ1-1,CASSREVRAMNTEAFF,TGCGCCAGCAGCCGGGAGGTCCGGGCCATGAACACTGAAGCTTTCTTT
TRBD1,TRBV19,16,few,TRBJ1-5,CASSIRDRGSNQPQHF,TGTGCCAGTAGTATCCGCGACAGGGGAAGCAATCAGCCCCAGCATTTT
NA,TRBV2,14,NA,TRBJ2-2,CASSERRDTGELFF,TGTGCCAGCAGTGAACGAAGGGACACCGGGGAGCTGTTTTTT
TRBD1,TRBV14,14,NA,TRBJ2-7,CASSHGQGGYEQYF,TGTGCCAGCAGCCACGGACAGGGGGGCTACGAGCAGTACTTC
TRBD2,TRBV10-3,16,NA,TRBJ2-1,CAIRRSSGRADNEQFF,TGTGCCATCAGGAGGTCTAGCGGGAGGGCAGACAATGAGCAGTTCTTC
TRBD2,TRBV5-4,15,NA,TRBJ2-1,CASSDSGRAGGEQFF,TGTGCCAGCAGCGATAGCGGGAGGGCCGGGGGTGAGCAGTTCTTC
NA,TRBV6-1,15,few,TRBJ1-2,CASSEAWGRNYGYTF,TGTGCCAGCAGTGAAGCTTGGGGACGAAACTATGGCTACACCTTC
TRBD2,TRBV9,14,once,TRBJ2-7,CASSVGLAGYEQYF,TGTGCCAGCAGCGTAGGGCTAGCGGGCTACGAGCAGTACTTC
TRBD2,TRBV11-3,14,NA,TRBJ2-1,CASSPTSGYNEQFF,TGTGCCAGCAGCCCGACTAGCGGCTACAATGAGCAGTTCTTC
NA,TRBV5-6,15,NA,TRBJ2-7,CASSPVEAGPYEQYF,TGTGCCAGCAGCCCGGTCGAGGCCGGCCCTTACGAGCAGTACTTC
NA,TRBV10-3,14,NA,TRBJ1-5,CAISAGTQNQPQHF,TGTGCCATCAGTGCCGGGACTCAAAATCAGCCCCAGCATTTT
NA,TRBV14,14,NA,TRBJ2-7,CASSQDGAGYEQYF,TGTGCCAGCAGCCAAGATGGTGCAGGGTACGAGCAGTACTTC
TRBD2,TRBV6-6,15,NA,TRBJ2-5,CASSFLAVKQETQYF,TGTGCCAGCAGTTTTCTAGCGGTGAAACAAGAGACCCAGTACTTC
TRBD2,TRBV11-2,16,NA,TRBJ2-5,CASSFNAGLGGETQYF,TGTGCCAGCAGCTTTAATGCGGGACTAGGGGGAGAGACCCAGTACTTC
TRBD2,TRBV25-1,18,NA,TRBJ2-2,CASSKRTGLAGSSGELFF,TGTGCCAGCAGTAAAAGGACGGGACTAGCGGGATCTTCCGGGGAGCTGTTTTTT
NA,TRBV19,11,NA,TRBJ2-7,CASRGSYEQYF,TGTGCCAGTAGAGGTAGCTACGAGCAGTACTTC
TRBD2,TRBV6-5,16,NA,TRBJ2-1,CASSWGLAGFYNEQFF,TGTGCCAGCAGTTGGGGACTAGCGGGATTCTACAATGAGCAGTTCTTC
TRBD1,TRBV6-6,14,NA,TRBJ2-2,CASRNTGDTRELFF,TGTGCCAGCAGAAACACAGGGGACACCAGGGAGCTGTTTTTT
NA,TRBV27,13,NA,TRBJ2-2,CASSPLATGELFF,TGTGCCAGCAGCCCCTTAGCGACCGGGGAGCTGTTTTTT
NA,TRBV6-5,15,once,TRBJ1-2,CASRDADRLNYGYTF,TGTGCCAGCAGGGACGCCGACAGGCTGAACTATGGCTACACCTTC
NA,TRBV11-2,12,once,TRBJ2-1,CASRGVRNEQFF,TGTGCCAGCAGGGGGGTGAGAAATGAGCAGTTCTTC
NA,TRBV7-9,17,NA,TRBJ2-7,CASSYSRRDPRPNEQYF,TGTGCCAGCAGTTATAGCCGCCGGGACCCCCGACCCAACGAGCAGTACTTC
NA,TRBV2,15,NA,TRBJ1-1,CASRQGVYGDTEAFF,TGTGCCAGCAGGCAAGGGGTCTATGGGGACACTGAAGCTTTCTTT
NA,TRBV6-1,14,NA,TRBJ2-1,CASSEADSWNEQFF,TGTGCCAGCAGTGAAGCGGATTCGTGGAATGAGCAGTTCTTC
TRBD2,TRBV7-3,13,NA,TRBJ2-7,CASSLAGFREQYF,TGTGCCAGCAGCCTAGCGGGTTTTAGGGAGCAGTACTTC
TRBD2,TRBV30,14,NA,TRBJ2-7,CAWRLAGSFYEQYF,TGTGCCTGGAGGCTAGCGGGATCCTTCTACGAGCAGTACTTC
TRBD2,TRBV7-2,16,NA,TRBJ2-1,CASSLVGTSGSNEQFF,TGTGCCAGCAGCTTAGTCGGGACTAGCGGATCAAATGAGCAGTTCTTC
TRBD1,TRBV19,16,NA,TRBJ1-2,CATVTRVEGANYGYTF,TGTGCCACCGTCACTAGGGTGGAGGGGGCGAACTATGGCTACACCTTC
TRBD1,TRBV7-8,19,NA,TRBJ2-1,CASSSRGGAGTGVNNEQFF,TGTGCCAGCAGCTCACGGGGGGGGGCTGGGACAGGGGTAAACAATGAGCAGTTCTTC
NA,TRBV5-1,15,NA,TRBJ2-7,CASSLVGIGGYEQYF,TGCGCCAGCAGCTTGGTGGGGATAGGGGGCTACGAGCAGTACTTC
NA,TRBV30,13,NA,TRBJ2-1,CACEREYYNEQFF,TGTGCCTGTGAACGGGAGTACTACAATGAGCAGTTCTTC
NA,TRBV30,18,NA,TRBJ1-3,CAWIKAGLRAGSGNTIYF,TGTGCCTGGATCAAAGCGGGACTCCGGGCGGGCTCTGGAAACACCATATATTTT
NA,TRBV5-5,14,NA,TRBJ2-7,CASGGAAYSYEQYF,TGTGCCAGCGGTGGGGCAGCCTACTCCTACGAGCAGTACTTC
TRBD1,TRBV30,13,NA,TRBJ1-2,CAWTPRGNYGYTF,TGTGCCTGGACGCCCAGGGGGAACTATGGCTACACCTTC
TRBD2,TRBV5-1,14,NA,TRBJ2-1,CASSPGLAGGPAFF,TGCGCCAGCAGCCCCGGACTAGCGGGAGGGCCCGCCTTCTTC
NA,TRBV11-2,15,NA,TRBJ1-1,CASSLDPDRGLWAFF,TGTGCCAGCAGCTTAGACCCGGACAGAGGCCTTTGGGCTTTCTTT